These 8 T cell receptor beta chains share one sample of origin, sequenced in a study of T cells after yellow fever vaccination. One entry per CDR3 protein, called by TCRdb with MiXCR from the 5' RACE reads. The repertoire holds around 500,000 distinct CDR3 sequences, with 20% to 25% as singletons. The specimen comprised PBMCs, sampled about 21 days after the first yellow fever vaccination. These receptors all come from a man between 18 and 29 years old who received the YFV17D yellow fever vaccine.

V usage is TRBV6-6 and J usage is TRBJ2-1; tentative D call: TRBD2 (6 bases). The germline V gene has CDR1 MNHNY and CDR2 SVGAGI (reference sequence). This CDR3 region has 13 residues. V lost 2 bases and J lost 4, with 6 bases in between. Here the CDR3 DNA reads TGTGCCAGCAGTTACGGGGGGTACAATGAGCAGTTCTTC. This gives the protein CASSYGGYNEQFF.

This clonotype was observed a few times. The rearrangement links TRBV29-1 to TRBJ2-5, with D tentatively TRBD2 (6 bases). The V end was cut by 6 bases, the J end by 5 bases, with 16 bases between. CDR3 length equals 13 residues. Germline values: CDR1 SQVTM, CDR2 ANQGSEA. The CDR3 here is CSVRAGGTETQYF. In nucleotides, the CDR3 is TGCAGCGTGCGAGCGGGTGGGACGGAGACCCAGTACTTC.

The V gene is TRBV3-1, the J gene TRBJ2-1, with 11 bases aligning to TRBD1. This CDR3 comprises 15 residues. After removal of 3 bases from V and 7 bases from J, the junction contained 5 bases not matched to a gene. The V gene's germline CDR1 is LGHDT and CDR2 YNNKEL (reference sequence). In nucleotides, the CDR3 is TGTGCCAGCAGCCACCGCGGGACAGGGGGGAATGAGCAGTTCTTC. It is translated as CASSHRGTGGNEQFF.

As DNA, the CDR3 is TGCAGCGCCCCTGGGGGCTACAATGAGCAGTTCTTC. Its protein is CSAPGGYNEQFF. This rearrangement joins TRBV20-1 to TRBJ2-1; tentatively, D is TRBD1 or TRBD2 (5 bases each). The germline gives CDR1 DFQATT, CDR2 SNEGSKA (reference sequence). This CDR3 spans 12 amino acids.

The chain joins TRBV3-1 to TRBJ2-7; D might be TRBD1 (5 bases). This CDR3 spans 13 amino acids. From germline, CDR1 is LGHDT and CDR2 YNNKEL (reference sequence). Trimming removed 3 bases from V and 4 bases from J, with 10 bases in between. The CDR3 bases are TGTGCCAGCAGCCAGGGGCTCGGTTACGAGCAGTACGTC. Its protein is CASSQGLGYEQYV.

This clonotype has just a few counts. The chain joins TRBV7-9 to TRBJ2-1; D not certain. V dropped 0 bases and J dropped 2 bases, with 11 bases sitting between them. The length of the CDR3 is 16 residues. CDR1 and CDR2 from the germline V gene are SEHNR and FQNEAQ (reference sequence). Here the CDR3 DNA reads TGTGCCAGCAGCTTAGCACGGGCTCTGACCTACAATGAGCAGTTCTTC. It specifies CASSLARALTYNEQFF.

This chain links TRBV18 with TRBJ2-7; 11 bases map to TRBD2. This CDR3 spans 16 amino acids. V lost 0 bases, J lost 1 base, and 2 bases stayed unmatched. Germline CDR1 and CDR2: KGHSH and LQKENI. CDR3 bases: TGTGCCAGCTCACCACCAGGGACTAGCGGTTCCTACGAGCAGTACTTC. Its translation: CASSPPGTSGSYEQYF.

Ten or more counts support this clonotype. The CDR3 protein is CASSVGGDAYEQYF. The CDR3, as DNA: TGTGCCAGCAGCGTTGGGGGAGACGCCTACGAGCAGTACTTC. The chain employs TRBV9 and TRBJ2-7; D assignment may be TRBD1 or TRBD2 (5 bases each). The V gene lost 2 bases and the J gene lost 2 bases, with 11 bases spanning the gap. The CDR3 has 14 residues. Germline assignment: CDR1 SGDLS and CDR2 YYNGEE.